Below, 22 T cell receptor beta chains from the same sample are listed, as sequenced in a study of CD8 T cells in Susac syndrome. Random hexamers were used to reverse transcribe roughly 0.45 to 1 ug of RNA. TCRdb analysed the immunoSEQ multiplex PCR reads with MiXCR anew, one entry per CDR3 protein. The sample holds 170,000 or so distinct CDR3 sequences; roughly 95% are singletons and the top ten take about 0.12%. The specimen sequenced was CD4+ T cells from PBMCs. These receptors were obtained from a human donor with Susac syndrome.

The chain joins TRBV5-6 to TRBJ1-1, with a weak D call TRBD1 (5 bases). Germline CDR1 is SGHDT and CDR2 is YYEEEE. V lost 4 bases, J lost 4 bases, and 14 bases lay in between. The CDR3 loop spans 14 amino acids. The CDR3 nucleotides read TGTGCCAGCAGCCCCTCCCCGGGGCGCACTGAAGCTTTCTTT. Protein sequence: CASSPSPGRTEAFF.

Concerning this clonotype itself: The junction departs from the called germline gene at one end, perhaps through a read error. The chain joins TRBV29-1 to TRBJ1-4, with a tentative D call TRBD1 (5 bases). The CDR3 runs to 8 residues. Germline values: CDR1 SQVTM, CDR2 ANQGSEA. This CDR3 reads CSVEGGIF. The CDR3 nucleotides read TGCAGCGTTGAAGGGGGGATTTTT.

This chain connects TRBV24-1 to TRBJ2-2, with D unclear. Deletions cut 3 bases from V and 0 bases from J, with 1 base between. The CDR3 runs to 13 residues. CDR1 and CDR2 from the germline V gene are KGHDR and SFDVKD. The CDR3: CATSDPNTGELFF. CDR3 nucleotide sequence: TGTGCCACCAGTGATCCGAACACCGGGGAGCTGTTTTTT.

A single count supports this clonotype. V and J are TRBV28 and TRBJ2-7; D is undetermined. Germline V CDR1 and CDR2: MDHEN, SYDVKM. Trimming stripped 6 bases from V and 0 bases from J, with 15 bases between. This CDR3 comprises 15 residues. CDR3 sequence: CASRKSGLRSYEQYF. CDR3 DNA sequence: TGTGCCAGCAGAAAGTCGGGCCTACGCTCCTACGAGCAGTACTTC.

As for this clonotype: An end of the junction differs from the germline gene, which may be a read error. The chain joins TRBV18 to TRBJ2-3; maybe TRBD1 (6 bases). Germline V gene sequence: CDR1 KGHSH, CDR2 LQKENI. The length of the CDR3 is 14 residues. CDR3 loop: CASSQDSATNTQYF. DNA for the CDR3: TGTGCCAGCTCACAGGACAGTGCCACAAATACGCAGTATTTT.

The chain carries TRBV20-1 and TRBJ2-7; D is unresolved. Trimming shortened V by 5 bases and J by 6 bases, and 17 bases separated the two germline ends. Germline V gene lookup returns CDR1 DFQATT and CDR2 SNEGSKA (reference sequence). The length of the CDR3 is 13 residues. CDR3 in amino acids: CSAGGLRGGEQYF. The CDR3 nucleotides read TGCAGTGCTGGTGGATTACGTGGTGGCGAGCAGTACTTC.

This rearrangement joins TRBV7-2 to TRBJ1-6; 7 bases are shared with TRBD1. V gave up 3 bases and J gave up 0 bases; unmatched junction bases: 11. In germline, CDR1 is SGHTA, CDR2 FQGNSA. The CDR3 totals 19 residues. CDR3 in amino acids: CASSFGRTGSSSYNSPLHF. The CDR3 bases are TGTGCCAGCAGCTTTGGCAGGACAGGATCGAGCTCCTATAATTCACCCCTCCACTTT.

The V gene is TRBV2, the J gene TRBJ2-5, with D unresolved. Germline assignment: CDR1 SNHLY and CDR2 FYNNEI. CDR3 length: 10 amino acids. Trimming pared 8 bases from V and 3 bases from J, leaving 4 bases between. CDR3 region: CASGKETQYF. The CDR3 DNA is TGTGCCAGCGGCAAAGAGACCCAGTACTTC.

In nucleotides, the CDR3 is TGTGCCAGCAGCTGGGGGACTAACACTGAAGCTTTCTTT. This translates into CASSWGTNTEAFF. The rearrangement joins TRBV11-2 to TRBJ1-1, with D perhaps TRBD1 (5 bases). CDR1 is SGHAT and CDR2 is FQNNGV in the germline V gene. There are 13 residues in the CDR3. Deletions cut 4 bases from V and 2 bases from J, with 8 bases between.

This sequence joins TRBV9 and TRBJ1-2; D possibly corresponds to TRBD1 (5 bases). Germline-derived CDR1 and CDR2 are SGDLS and YYNGEE. V lost 0 bases, J lost 4 bases, and 7 bases lay in between. There are 13 residues in the CDR3. The CDR3 nucleotides read TGTGCCAGCAGCGTAGAGCAGGGCTATGGCTACACCTTC. This gives the protein CASSVEQGYGYTF.

The chain links TRBV12-3 or TRBV12-4 to TRBJ2-5; D gene uncertain. Deletions cut 3 bases from V and 2 bases from J, with 13 bases between. This CDR3 has 15 amino acids. This CDR3 reads CASSFQVGLQETQYF. The DNA for the CDR3 is TGTGCCAGCAGTTTTCAGGTGGGCCTACAAGAGACCCAGTACTTC.

The CDR3: CASSPRQGPYNEQFF. The CDR3 DNA follows: TGTGCCAGCTCACCAAGACAGGGTCCGTACAATGAGCAGTTCTTC. The chain recombines TRBV18 with TRBJ2-1; 7 nucleotides agree with TRBD1. Trimming took 2 bases from V and 4 from J; bases not matched to a gene: 5. This CDR3 is 15 amino acids long. CDR1 KGHSH and CDR2 LQKENI come from the germline V gene. The entire variable domain, with the rest obtained from reference TRBV18 and TRBJ2-1, is as follows: NAGVMQNPRHLVRRRGQEARLRCSPMKGHSHVYWYRQLPEEGLKFMVYLQKENIIDESGMPKERFSAEFPKEGPSILRIQQVVRGDSAAYFCASSPRQGPYNEQFFGPGTRLTVL.

This chain joins TRBV24-1 and TRBJ2-7; tentative D call: TRBD2 (5 bases). Germline values: CDR1 KGHDR, CDR2 SFDVKD. CDR3 length equals 14 residues. Trimming pared 1 base from V and 3 bases from J, leaving 9 bases between. Here the CDR3 reads CATSDFGVHYEQYV. In DNA, the CDR3 is TGTGCCACCAGTGATTTCGGGGTCCACTACGAGCAGTACGTC.

The chain links TRBV5-1 to TRBJ1-1, with a possible D match to TRBD1 (6 bases). The CDR3 is made up of 15 amino acids. Between the trimmed V and J ends, which lost 0 bases and 0 bases, there was a span of 9 bases. The germline CDR1 and CDR2 sequences are SGHRS and YFSETQ. CDR3 amino acids: CASSLEGDLNTEAFF. In nucleotides, the CDR3 is TGCGCCAGCAGCTTGGAGGGGGATTTGAACACTGAAGCTTTCTTT.

This rearrangement joins TRBV27 to TRBJ2-4; D could derive from TRBD1 or TRBD2 (5 bases each). Looked up from germline, CDR1 is MNHEY and CDR2 is SMNVEV (reference sequence). With 5 bases removed from V and 3 bases from J, the gap between germline ends came to 20 bases. This CDR3 spans 17 amino acids. In nucleotides, the CDR3 is TGTGCCAGCAGTCTTCTTGGGACGGCGCTGAGCAAAAACATTCAGTACTTC. Translated, it gives CASSLLGTALSKNIQYF.

The rearrangement links TRBV27 to TRBJ1-1; 9 bases line up with TRBD1. In germline, CDR1 is MNHEY, CDR2 SMNVEV (reference sequence). The CDR3 spans 15 residues. The V segment lost 4 bases and the J segment 5 bases; nucleotides outside the gene matches: 8. This chain's CDR3 is CASSSSGQGETEAFF. The CDR3 region has the DNA TGTGCCAGCAGTTCGTCGGGACAGGGAGAAACTGAAGCTTTCTTT.

This chain connects TRBV19 to TRBJ1-2; possibly TRBD1 for D (6 bases). The V gene lost 6 bases and the J gene lost 4 bases, with 15 bases spanning the gap. The CDR3 runs to 14 residues. The germline V gene has CDR1 LNHDA and CDR2 SQIVND (reference sequence). The CDR3 nucleotides read TGTGCCAGTAGCCCTGGGGGCTCGACCTATGGCTACACCTTC. This encodes CASSPGGSTYGYTF.

V and J are TRBV28 and TRBJ1-2; no firm D call. CDR3 length: 13 amino acids. Trimming shortened V by 3 bases and J by 5 bases, and 10 bases separated the two germline ends. Germline V gene sequence: CDR1 MDHEN, CDR2 SYDVKM. The CDR3 protein is CASSFDGRYGYTF. The CDR3 DNA reads as TGTGCCAGCAGTTTTGATGGGCGATATGGCTACACCTTC.

The chain is built from TRBV7-9 and TRBJ1-4; no clear D. V was cut by 4 bases and J by 8 bases, with 17 bases left in between. CDR3 length: 15 residues. Germline values: CDR1 SEHNR, CDR2 FQNEAQ (reference sequence). The CDR3 DNA follows: TGTGCCAGCAGCTCCCCAGACGGGTTTGGAGAAAAACTGTTTTTT. Its protein product is CASSSPDGFGEKLFF.

This clonotype was recorded once. The rearrangement uses TRBV7-2 and TRBJ1-2; TRBD1 matches 7 bases. J lost 2 bases, V lost 6 bases, and 6 bases had no gene match. Germline lookup yields CDR1 SGHTA and CDR2 FQGNSA. The CDR3 runs 14 residues. The CDR3 protein is CASRTPGQNYGYTF. In DNA, the CDR3 is TGTGCCAGCAGGACACCGGGACAGAACTATGGCTACACCTTC.

The V call is TRBV27, the J call TRBJ2-5; D call uncertain. Trimming took 4 bases from V and 4 from J, leaving 13 bases between them. CDR1 and CDR2 from the germline V gene are MNHEY and SMNVEV (reference sequence). The CDR3 is 14 amino acids. The CDR3 spells CASSSPRDTETQYF. The DNA for the CDR3 is TGTGCCAGCAGTTCTCCCAGAGACACAGAGACCCAGTACTTC.

CDR3 sequence reads: CASSPPTGAGSPLHF. The DNA of the CDR3 is TGTGCCAGCAGCCCCCCGACAGGGGCAGGGTCACCCCTCCACTTT. The genes are TRBV7-2 and TRBJ1-6; the match to TRBD1 covers 8 bases. The germline V gene encodes CDR1 SGHTA and CDR2 FQGNSA. Losses at the gene ends were 5 bases for V and 10 bases for J; bases not matched to a gene: 10. The CDR3 has 15 residues.